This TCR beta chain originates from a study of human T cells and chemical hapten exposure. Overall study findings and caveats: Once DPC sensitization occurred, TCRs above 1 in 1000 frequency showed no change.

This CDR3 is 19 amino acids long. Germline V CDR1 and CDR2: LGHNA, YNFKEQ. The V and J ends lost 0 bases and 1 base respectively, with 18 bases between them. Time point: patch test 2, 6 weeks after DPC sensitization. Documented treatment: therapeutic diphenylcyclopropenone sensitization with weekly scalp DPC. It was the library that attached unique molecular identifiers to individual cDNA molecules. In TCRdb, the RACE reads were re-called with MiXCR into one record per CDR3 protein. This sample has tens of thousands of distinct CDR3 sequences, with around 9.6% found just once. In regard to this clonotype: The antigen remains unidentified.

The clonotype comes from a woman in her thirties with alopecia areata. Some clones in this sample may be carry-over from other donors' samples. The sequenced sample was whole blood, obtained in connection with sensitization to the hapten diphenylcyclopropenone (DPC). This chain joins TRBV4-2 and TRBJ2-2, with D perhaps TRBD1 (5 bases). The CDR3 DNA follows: TGTGCCAGCAGCCAAGATAAAACAGGATGGTGGGAGAACACCGGGGAGCTGTTTTTT. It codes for CASSQDKTGWWENTGELFF.